This TCR beta chain comes out of a study of naive and memory T cell subsets. CD4 T cells were positively selected, then CD8 T cells from the CD4-negative fraction. An equimolar mix of two oligonucleotides served as the beta constant-region primer for TRBC1 and TRBC2. The ligated cDNA underwent four PCR rounds using SP2 and nested alpha and beta constant-region primers. TCRdb processed the UMI-ligation and nested PCR reads anew with MiXCR; each CDR3 protein has one entry. The sample holds around 160,000 distinct CDR3 sequences, around 15% seen once. This clonotype was detected many times. No antigen is known for it. Study-level findings and limits: In CD4 and CD8 cells, diversity dropped from naive through EMRA. Over 95% of naive TCR sequences appeared only once after error correction, unlike memory subsets.

The origin of this receptor is a human donor in good health. The sample comprised naive CD4+ T cells from blood.

CDR3 nucleotide sequence: TGTGCCAGCTCACCCTCTGTGGCGGACTTTAATGAGCAGTTCTTC. It translates to CASSPSVADFNEQFF. The chain has TRBV18 and TRBJ2-1; D is perhaps TRBD2 (5 bases). This CDR3 has 15 amino acids. Germline V gene lookup returns CDR1 KGHSH and CDR2 LQKENI. V lost 3 bases and J 7 bases, leaving 16 bases between the germline ends.